Below are 13 T cell receptor beta chains sequenced from a single sample in a study of spatial heterogeneity in lung cancer. TCRdb recomputed calls from the 5' RACE reads with MiXCR, one row per CDR3 protein. The top ten clones hold around 49% of a sample with some 7,500 distinct CDR3 sequences, around 8.6% of them seen once. This sample's time point: sample taken at primary tumor resection. Whole RNA, which was extracted from tumor, nontumor lung tissue or frozen PBMC, was sequenced without any cell sorting. Sequencing used PBMCs, obtained at surgery. The receptors here all came from a male donor with early-stage non-small cell lung cancer.

This clonotype was detected many times. Because the library targeted alpha chains, this beta chain is an off-target read whose size means little. This rearrangement joins TRBV2 to TRBJ2-3, with TRBD2 matching over 8 bases. This CDR3 has 15 amino acids. After removal of 10 bases from V and 0 bases from J, the junction contained 9 bases not matched to a gene. Germline V CDR1 and CDR2: SNHLY, FYNNEI. The CDR3 nucleotides are TGTGCCACCATAGCGGGAACCTCTAGCACAGATACGCAGTATTTT. Translated, it gives CATIAGTSSTDTQYF.

This clonotype counts as medium-sized. Being off target in a library aimed at alpha chains, this beta chain has a size of little meaning. CDR3 bases: TGTGCCAGCAGTACGATTAGGACAGCACTCATGAACACTGAAGCTTTCTTT. Protein sequence: CASSTIRTALMNTEAFF. The rearrangement links TRBV6-2 or TRBV6-3 to TRBJ1-1; possible D gene TRBD1, 6 bases. The CDR3 covers 17 residues. Trimming took off 5 bases at V and 0 bases at J, with 19 bases between the two ends. Germline CDR1 is MNHEY and CDR2 is SVGEGT.

Many counts were recorded for this clonotype. A library made for alpha chains picked up this beta chain off target, so its size means little. V and J are TRBV18 and TRBJ2-1; 10 bases fit TRBD1. The CDR3 has 14 amino acids. Per germline, CDR1 KGHSH and CDR2 LQKENI. The V and J ends lost 5 bases and 8 bases, in that order; junction bases with no gene match: 6. The DNA for the CDR3 is TGTGCCAGCTCAAAATCCGGGACAGGGGATGAGCAGTTCTTC. As protein: CASSKSGTGDEQFF. Filled out from reference TRBV18 and TRBJ2-1, the complete variable domain reads NAGVMQNPRHLVRRRGQEARLRCSPMKGHSHVYWYRQLPEEGLKFMVYLQKENIIDESGMPKERFSAEFPKEGPSILRIQQVVRGDSAAYFCASSKSGTGDEQFFGPGTRLTVL.

By frequency in the sample, this clonotype is medium-sized (0.01 to 0.1%). Because the library targeted alpha chains, this beta chain is an off-target read whose size means little. The chain uses TRBV18 and TRBJ2-3; 7 nucleotides align to TRBD2. The trim removed 2 bases at V and 3 bases at J, leaving 8 bases unmatched. The CDR3 is made up of 16 amino acids. CDR1 and CDR2 from the germline V gene are KGHSH and LQKENI. The CDR3 bases are TGTGCCAGCTCACCATTGGGGGAGGGCTCGACAGATACGCAGTATTTT. It is translated as CASSPLGEGSTDTQYF.

The sample holds many counts of this clonotype. This beta chain is a stray sequence in a library constructed for alpha chains; its clone size is not meaningful. The chain has TRBV20-1 and TRBJ2-7; D is unclear. This CDR3 spans 12 amino acids. The V end was cut by 3 bases, the J end by 5 bases, with 11 bases between. Germline lookup yields CDR1 DFQATT and CDR2 SNEGSKA (reference sequence). The CDR3 DNA sequence: TGCAGTGCTAGCGAAGGGTCTGACGAGCAGTACTTC. Translating it yields CSASEGSDEQYF.

Ten or more counts support this clonotype. A library prepared for alpha chains yielded this beta chain as an off-target read; its size is of little meaning. V and J are TRBV11-2 and TRBJ1-1; D is possibly TRBD1 (5 bases). The CDR3 has 12 residues. Germline-derived CDR1 and CDR2 are SGHAT and FQNNGV. Between the trimmed V and J ends, which lost 5 bases and 5 bases, there was a span of 9 bases. This CDR3 reads CASSQGVTEAFF. The CDR3 DNA sequence: TGTGCCAGCAGCCAAGGGGTAACTGAAGCTTTCTTT.

This clonotype was detected many times. Since the library was made to target alpha chains, this beta chain is a stray read and its abundance is not meaningful. The CDR3 DNA reads TGTGCCACCCGGGCCGGGACGGGACAGGGAAGGATAGCTAACTATGGCTACACCTTC. Residues: CATRAGTGQGRIANYGYTF. The V gene is TRBV24-1, the J gene TRBJ1-2; 9 bases map to TRBD1. V gave up 9 bases and J gave up 0 bases; unmatched junction bases: 19. This CDR3 has 19 residues. Germline V gene data show CDR1 as KGHDR and CDR2 as SFDVKD.

This clonotype was seen ten or more times. This beta chain is off target for a library built for alpha chains, so its abundance means little. The genes are TRBV24-1 and TRBJ2-1; D is possibly TRBD1 (6 bases). From germline, CDR1 is KGHDR and CDR2 SFDVKD. The CDR3 runs 14 residues. Trimming removed 5 bases at V and 4 bases at J, with 11 bases between. The CDR3 spells CATSGTGTYNEQFF. The CDR3, as DNA: TGTGCCACCAGTGGTACAGGGACGTACAATGAGCAGTTCTTC.

This clonotype is medium-sized by share. This beta chain is off target for a library built for alpha chains, so its abundance means little. This chain links TRBV4-1 with TRBJ2-1; 13 bases line up with TRBD2. This CDR3 spans 15 amino acids. V gave up 1 base and J gave up 9 bases; unmatched junction bases: 3. CDR1 is MGHRA, CDR2 YSYEKL, per germline. DNA of the CDR3: TGCGCCAGCAGCCAAGCGGGACTAGCGGGAACTGAGCAGTTCTTC. Translation: CASSQAGLAGTEQFF.

This clonotype was counted a few times. Being off target in a library aimed at alpha chains, this beta chain has a size of little meaning. This CDR3 reads CASSPPGRQFF. The CDR3 DNA reads TGTGCCAGCTCACCGCCGGGCCGGCAGTTCTTC. The V and J genes are TRBV18 and TRBJ2-1; no clear D gene. Germline assignment: CDR1 KGHSH and CDR2 LQKENI. Trimming shortened V by 3 bases and J by 12 bases, and 9 bases separated the two germline ends. The CDR3 spans 11 residues.

This clonotype was picked up many times. Found in a library prepared for alpha chains, this beta chain is an off-target read, and its abundance has little meaning. The chain recombines TRBV7-9 with TRBJ2-1; 11 bases line up with TRBD2. Germline lookup yields CDR1 SEHNR and CDR2 FQNEAQ (reference sequence). This CDR3 spans 15 amino acids. The trim removed 0 bases at V and 8 bases at J, leaving 3 bases unmatched. CDR3 region: CASSLASGRGYEQFF. Here the CDR3 DNA reads TGTGCCAGCAGCTTAGCTAGCGGGAGGGGTTATGAGCAGTTCTTC.

The table lists this clonotype with many counts. An end of the junction differs from the germline gene, which may be a read error. This beta chain is an off-target read within a library intended for alpha chains, so its frequency means little. This CDR3 reads CASSVSAGTDTQYF. CDR3 nucleotide sequence: TGTGCCAGCAGTGTATCGGCAGGCACAGATACGCAGTATTTT. The V call is TRBV27, the J call TRBJ2-3; D remains ambiguous. This CDR3 is 14 amino acids long. Germline assignment: CDR1 MNHEY and CDR2 SMNVEV (reference sequence).

On this clonotype: As an off-target read in a library built for alpha chains, this beta chain has a frequency of little significance. The V gene is TRBV2, the J gene TRBJ2-2, with 10 bases fitting TRBD1. Germline V gene sequence: CDR1 SNHLY, CDR2 FYNNEI. Germline trimming cut 3 bases from V and 5 bases from J; bases unmatched to any gene: 3. The CDR3 consists of 15 residues. The CDR3 here is CASSEGQGFTGELFF. The CDR3 DNA is TGTGCCAGCAGTGAGGGACAGGGGTTTACCGGGGAGCTGTTTTTT.